This entry concerns a single TCR beta chain. Its antigen is as yet unknown. A read error may produce the germline difference seen at one junction end. Three rounds of nested PCR, following a modified ARM-PCR protocol, produced the TCRbeta library. TCRdb re-called the multiplex PCR reads with MiXCR, one entry per CDR3 protein. The sample lists roughly 66,000 distinct CDR3 sequences; about 80% were seen once. No cell sorting was done before RNA was extracted from the tissue. These data come from a study of tumor and adjacent non-tumor tissue in lung cancer. Overall study context: Aged roughly 31 to 85 years, patients included roughly ten men and 4 or 5 women with stage I to III disease. Whole-study results and caveats: Tumor repertoires had a smaller top 100 clone share than normal lung.

CDR1 and CDR2 from the germline V gene are MNHNS and SASEGT. The CDR3 contains 12 residues. This chain links TRBV6-1 with TRBJ1-2; no reliable D call. Sequencing was carried out using lung tumor tissue. The sequence was collected from a man aged 60 to 75 with non-small cell lung cancer. The CDR3 spells CASRTETYVYTF. CDR3 bases: TGTGCTAGCAGAACTGAGACCTATGTCTACACTTTC.